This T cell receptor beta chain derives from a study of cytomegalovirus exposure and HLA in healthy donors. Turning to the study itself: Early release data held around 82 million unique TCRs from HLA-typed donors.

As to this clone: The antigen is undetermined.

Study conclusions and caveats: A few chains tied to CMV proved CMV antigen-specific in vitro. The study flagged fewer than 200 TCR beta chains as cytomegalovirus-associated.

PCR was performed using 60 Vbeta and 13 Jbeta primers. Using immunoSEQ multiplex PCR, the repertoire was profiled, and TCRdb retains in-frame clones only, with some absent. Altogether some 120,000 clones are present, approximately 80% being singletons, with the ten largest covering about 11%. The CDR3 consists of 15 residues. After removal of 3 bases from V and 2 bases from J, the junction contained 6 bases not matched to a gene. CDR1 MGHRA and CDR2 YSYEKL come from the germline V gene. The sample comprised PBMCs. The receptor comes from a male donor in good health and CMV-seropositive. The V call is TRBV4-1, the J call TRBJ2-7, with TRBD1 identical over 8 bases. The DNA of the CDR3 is TGCGCCAGCAGCCACGAGGACAGGGACCCCTACGAGCAGTACTTC. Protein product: CASSHEDRDPYEQYF.